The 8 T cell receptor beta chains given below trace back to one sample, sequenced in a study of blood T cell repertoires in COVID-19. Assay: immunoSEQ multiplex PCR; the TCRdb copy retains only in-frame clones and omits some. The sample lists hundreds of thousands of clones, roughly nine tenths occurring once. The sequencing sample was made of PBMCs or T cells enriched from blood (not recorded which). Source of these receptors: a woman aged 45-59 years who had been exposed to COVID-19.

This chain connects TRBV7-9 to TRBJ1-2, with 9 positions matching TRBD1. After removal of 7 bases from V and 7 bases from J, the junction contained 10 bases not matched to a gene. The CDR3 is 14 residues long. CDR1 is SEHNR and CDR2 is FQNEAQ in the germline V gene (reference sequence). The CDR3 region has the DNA TGTGCCAGCACCCCGTTACAGGGGGCAGGTGGCTACACCTTC. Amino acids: CASTPLQGAGGYTF.

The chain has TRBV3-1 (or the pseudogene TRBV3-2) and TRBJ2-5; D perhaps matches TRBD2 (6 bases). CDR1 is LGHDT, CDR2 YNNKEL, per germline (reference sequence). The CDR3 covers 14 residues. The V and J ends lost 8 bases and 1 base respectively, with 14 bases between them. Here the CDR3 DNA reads TGTGCCAGCTCCCACGCGGGGATCCAAGAGACCCAGTACTTC. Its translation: CASSHAGIQETQYF.

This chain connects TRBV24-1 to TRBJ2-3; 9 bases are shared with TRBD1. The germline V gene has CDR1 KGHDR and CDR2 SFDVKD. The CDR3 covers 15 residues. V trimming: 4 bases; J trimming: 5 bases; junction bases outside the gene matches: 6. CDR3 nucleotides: TGTGCCACCAGTGACCCGACAGGGGGGGAAGATACGCAGTATTTT. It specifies CATSDPTGGEDTQYF.

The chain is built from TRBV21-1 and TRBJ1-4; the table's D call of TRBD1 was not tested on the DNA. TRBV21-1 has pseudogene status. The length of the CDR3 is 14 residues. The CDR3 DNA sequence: TGTGCCAGCAGCAAAGGGGCAAAAAATGAAAAACTGTTTTTT. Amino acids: CASSKGAKNEKLFF.

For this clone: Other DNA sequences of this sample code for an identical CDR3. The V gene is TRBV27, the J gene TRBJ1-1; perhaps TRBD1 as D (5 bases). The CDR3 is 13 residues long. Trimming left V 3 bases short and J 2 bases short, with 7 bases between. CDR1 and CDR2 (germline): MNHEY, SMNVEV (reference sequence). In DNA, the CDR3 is TGTGCCAGCAGTTTGGGACTAAACACTGAAGCTTTCTTT. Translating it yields CASSLGLNTEAFF.

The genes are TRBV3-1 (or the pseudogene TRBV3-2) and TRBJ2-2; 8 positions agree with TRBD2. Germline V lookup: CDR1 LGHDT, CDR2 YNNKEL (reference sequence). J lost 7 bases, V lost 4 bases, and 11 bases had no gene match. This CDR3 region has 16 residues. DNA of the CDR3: TGTGCCAGCAGCCGGAGAATAGCGGGGAGCCTCGGGGAGCTGTTTTTT. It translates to CASSRRIAGSLGELFF.

CDR3 region: CASSIASGGANEQFF. In nucleotides, the CDR3 is TGTGCCAGTAGTATAGCTAGCGGGGGGGCCAATGAGCAGTTCTTC. The chain recombines TRBV19 with TRBJ2-1, with 12 bases fitting TRBD2. J was trimmed by 6 bases and V by 1 base; bases with no gene match: 1. CDR1 is LNHDA, CDR2 SQIVND, per germline (reference sequence). This CDR3 spans 15 amino acids.

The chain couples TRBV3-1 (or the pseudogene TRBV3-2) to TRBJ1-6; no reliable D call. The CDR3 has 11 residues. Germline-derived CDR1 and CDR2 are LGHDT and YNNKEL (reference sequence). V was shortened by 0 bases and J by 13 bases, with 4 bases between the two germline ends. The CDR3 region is CASSQDGPLHF. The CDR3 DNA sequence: TGTGCCAGCAGCCAAGATGGCCCCCTCCACTTT.